Following are 15 T cell receptor beta chains from one sample sequenced in a study of blood T cell repertoires in COVID-19. Measured with immunoSEQ multiplex PCR; TCRdb has only the in-frame clones, and not every one. Found here are more than 80,000 clones, 71% of them singletons; the top ten hold roughly 0.86%. Specimen: peripheral blood. The source is a human donor with acute or convalescent COVID-19. The donor label of this sample is uncertain.

This clone is a singleton in its sample. The genes are TRBV24-1 and TRBJ2-2; TRBD1 matches at 9 bases. The V gene end was trimmed by 3 bases and the J gene end by 6 bases; junction bases not matched to a gene: 7. Germline assignment: CDR1 KGHDR and CDR2 SFDVKD. The length of the CDR3 is 16 residues. Written as DNA, the CDR3 is TGTGCCACCAGTGATCCCGGGACAGGGACATCCGGGGAGCTGTTTTTT. This codes for CATSDPGTGTSGELFF.

The chain has TRBV30 and TRBJ1-3, with D possibly being TRBD1 (5 bases). Germline CDR1 GTSNPN, CDR2 SVGIG (reference sequence). The V end lost 0 bases, the J end lost 2 bases, and 5 bases lay between the germline ends. This CDR3 region has 13 residues. The DNA for the CDR3 is TGTGCCTGGAGTGTAGGGGCTGGAAACACCATATATTTT. This gives the protein CAWSVGAGNTIYF.

The rearrangement joins TRBV7-8 to TRBJ1-6; possibly TRBD1 for D (6 bases). The CDR3 loop spans 12 amino acids. CDR1 and CDR2 from the germline V gene are SGHVS and FQNEAQ. V lost 7 bases and J 6 bases, leaving 7 bases between the germline ends. CDR3 in DNA: TGTGCCAGCAACAGGGTTAATTCACCCCTCCACTTT. Its translation is CASNRVNSPLHF.

V is TRBV3-1 (or the pseudogene TRBV3-2) and J is TRBJ1-3, with D possibly being TRBD1 (6 bases). V was clipped by 4 bases and J by 8 bases, with 18 bases between them. Germline assignment: CDR1 LGHDT and CDR2 YNNKEL (reference sequence). The CDR3 length is 15 residues. In DNA, the CDR3 is TGTGCCAGCAGCCCCCAAATCGCCAGGGGTCACACCATATATTTT. Translated, it gives CASSPQIARGHTIYF.

The rearrangement joins TRBV6-5 to TRBJ1-4; possibly TRBD1 for D (5 bases). Trimming left V 6 bases short and J 6 bases short, with 17 bases between. The CDR3 spans 15 residues. CDR1 MNHEY and CDR2 SVGAGI come from the germline V gene. The CDR3 coding sequence is TGTGCCAGCAGCGTTACCGGGGGTAGTGATGAAAAACTGTTTTTT. It codes for CASSVTGGSDEKLFF.

This rearrangement joins TRBV3-1 (or the pseudogene TRBV3-2) to TRBJ1-2; 8 positions match TRBD1. Germline loops: CDR1 LGHDT, CDR2 YNNKEL (reference sequence). Germline trimming cut 4 bases from V and 4 bases from J; bases unmatched to any gene: 8. The CDR3 totals 15 residues. The CDR3 region is CASSLGTGGGYGYTF. CDR3 coding DNA: TGTGCCAGCAGCCTTGGAACAGGGGGTGGCTATGGCTACACCTTC.

In its sample, this clone was seen a few times. This chain connects TRBV28 to TRBJ1-1; the D is unclear. The CDR3 totals 14 residues. Germline CDR1 and CDR2: MDHEN and SYDVKM. Trimming left V 5 bases short and J 2 bases short, with 12 bases between. CDR3 sequence reads: CASSPGSPNTEAFF. As DNA, the CDR3 is TGTGCCAGCAGTCCCGGGAGTCCCAACACTGAAGCTTTCTTT.

The rearrangement links TRBV9 to TRBJ1-3, with 9 bases that match TRBD1. Germline V gives CDR1 SGDLS, CDR2 YYNGEE. Losses at the gene ends were 3 bases for V and 4 bases for J; bases not matched to a gene: 5. There are 15 residues in the CDR3. The CDR3 sequence: CASSARTGAGNTIYF. DNA for the CDR3: TGTGCCAGCAGCGCCCGGACAGGGGCGGGAAACACCATATATTTT.

The chain employs TRBV19 and TRBJ2-5; 10 bases align to TRBD2. Germline V gene sequence: CDR1 LNHDA, CDR2 SQIVND (reference sequence). After removal of 5 bases from V and 2 bases from J, the junction contained 8 bases not matched to a gene. This CDR3 has 16 residues. CDR3 bases: TGTGCCAGTAGTGGGGCTAGCGGGGGACGACAAGAGACCCAGTACTTC. Translation: CASSGASGGRQETQYF. The whole variable domain, filled in from reference TRBV19 and TRBJ2-5, reads DGGITQSPKYLFRKEGQNVTLSCEQNLNHDAMYWYRQDPGQGLRLIYYSQIVNDFQKGDIAEGYSVSREKKESFPLTVTSAQKNPTAFYLCASSGASGGRQETQYFGPGTRLLVL.

This clone was found a few times. The chain uses TRBV6-6 and TRBJ1-2, with 11 bases aligning to TRBD1. The junction had 8 bases not matched to a gene; V was cut back by 6 bases and J by 2 bases. In germline, CDR1 is MNHNY, CDR2 SVGAGI (reference sequence). This CDR3 is 16 amino acids long. Here the CDR3 reads CASSPGQGVKNYGYTF. The DNA of the CDR3 is TGTGCCAGCAGCCCGGGACAGGGGGTCAAGAACTATGGCTACACCTTC.

The chain carries TRBV3-1 (or the pseudogene TRBV3-2) and TRBJ1-2, with a tentative D call TRBD1 (6 bases). This CDR3 spans 17 amino acids. Germline V CDR1 and CDR2: LGHDT, YNNKEL (reference sequence). The V and J ends lost 4 bases and 0 bases respectively, with 18 bases between them. CDR3 nucleotides: TGTGCCAGCAGCCCCTACCAAACAGGGAACTCTAACTATGGCTACACCTTC. Translation: CASSPYQTGNSNYGYTF.

The rearrangement uses TRBV20-1 and TRBJ2-3, with D perhaps matching TRBD2 (5 bases). Germline V CDR1 and CDR2: DFQATT, SNEGSKA (reference sequence). The CDR3 has 11 residues. Trimming took off 3 bases at V and 6 bases at J, with 7 bases between the two ends. Here the CDR3 DNA reads TGCAGTGCTAGGCCGGGGGATACGCAGTATTTT. Its protein product is CSARPGDTQYF.

The chain has TRBV19 and TRBJ1-2; the match to TRBD1 covers 9 bases. Per the germline V gene, CDR1 is LNHDA and CDR2 is SQIVND (reference sequence). CDR3 length equals 15 residues. The trim removed 6 bases at V and 5 bases at J, leaving 10 bases unmatched. The CDR3 DNA reads as TGTGCCAGTAGCCGTACAGGGGGCTTTAGGTATGGCTACACCTTC. Translation gives CASSRTGGFRYGYTF.

The chain uses TRBV5-5 and TRBJ2-3; unclear D gene. The ends were cut back, 6 bases at V and 6 bases at J, with 17 bases in the middle. The CDR3 is made up of 14 amino acids. CDR1 is SGHKS and CDR2 is YYEKEE in the germline V gene (reference sequence). CDR3 protein: CASTFSPVWDTQYF. As DNA, the CDR3 is TGTGCCAGCACCTTTTCACCGGTATGGGATACGCAGTATTTT.

V usage is TRBV19 and J usage is TRBJ1-5; the D gene is possibly TRBD1 (6 bases). Deletions cut 6 bases from V and 7 bases from J, with 19 bases between. Germline V lookup: CDR1 LNHDA, CDR2 SQIVND (reference sequence). The CDR3 contains 15 residues. The CDR3 DNA reads as TGTGCCAGTAGAATCACAGGGATGACTTCACAGCCCCAGCATTTT. This sequence encodes CASRITGMTSQPQHF.